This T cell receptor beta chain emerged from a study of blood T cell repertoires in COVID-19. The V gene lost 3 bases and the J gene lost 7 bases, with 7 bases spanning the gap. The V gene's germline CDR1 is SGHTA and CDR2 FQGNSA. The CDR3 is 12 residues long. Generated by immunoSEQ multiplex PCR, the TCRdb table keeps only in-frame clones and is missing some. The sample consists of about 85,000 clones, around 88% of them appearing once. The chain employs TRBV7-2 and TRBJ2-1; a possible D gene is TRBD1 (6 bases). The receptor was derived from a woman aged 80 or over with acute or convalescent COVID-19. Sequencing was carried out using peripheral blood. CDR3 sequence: CASSFGTNEQFF. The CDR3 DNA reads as TGTGCCAGCAGCTTCGGGACAAATGAGCAGTTCTTC.